This is a list of T cell receptor beta chains from one sample in a study of T cells in Graves' hyperthyroidism and ophthalmopathy. TCRdb re-derived calls from the multiplex PCR reads in MiXCR, one entry per CDR3 protein. The table has about 500,000 distinct CDR3 sequences, 46% seen once. The sequencing sample was made of peripheral blood or thyroid tissue (not recorded which). The source is an adult woman with Graves' disease, either hyperthyroidism or ophthalmopathy (not recorded which). Both conserved end residues are part of each CDR3. The D gene is left open where the match is weak. Clone size appears in some rows only: once, few, many, or a class for an expanded clone.

V gene,D gene,clone size,J gene,CDR3 DNA,CDR3 protein
TRBV21-1,.,.,TRBJ2-7,TGTGCCAGCAGCAAAGGACAGGGGGCAGCATACGAGCAGTACTTC,CASSKGQGAAYEQYF
TRBV7-8,.,.,TRBJ1-1,TGTGCCAGCAGCCGCTTTCGCGGGGGGAACACTGAAGCTTTCTTT,CASSRFRGGNTEAFF
TRBV5-1,.,few,TRBJ1-1,TGCGCCAGCAGCCCACAGCAAAACACTGAAGCTTTCTTT,CASSPQQNTEAFF
TRBV6-6,.,many,TRBJ2-5,TGTGCCAGCAGACGACTAGGCGGCAACCAAGAGACCCAGTACTTC,CASRRLGGNQETQYF
TRBV25-1,TRBD1,.,TRBJ1-5,TGTGCCAGCAGCTTAATTCGGGGACAGGGAGGTCAGCCCCAGCATTTT,CASSLIRGQGGQPQHF
TRBV6-1,.,many,TRBJ1-5,TGTGCCAGCAGTGAAGCCTGGGTCCAGCGTCAGCCCCAGCATTTT,CASSEAWVQRQPQHF
TRBV24-1,.,.,TRBJ2-6,TGTGCCACCAGTGATTTAGAAGGTTCTGAGGGCTCTGGGGCCAACGTCCTGACTTTC,CATSDLEGSEGSGANVLTF
TRBV2,TRBD1,.,TRBJ1-6,TGTGCCAGCGCGGACAGGGGTAGTAAGGAATGTAATTCACCCCTCCACTTT,CASADRGSKECNSPLHF
TRBV15,.,.,TRBJ1-2,TGTGCCACCAGCAGAATCAACGGCGGCTACACCTTC,CATSRINGGYTF
TRBV12-3/TRBV12-4,TRBD2,many,TRBJ2-7,TGTGCCAGCAGTTTTGCGGGAGAGTACGAGCAGTACTTC,CASSFAGEYEQYF
TRBV2,TRBD1,.,TRBJ1-5,TGTGCCAGCGAGGGACAGGGCCACGAGCATTTT,CASEGQGHEHF
TRBV25-1,.,many,TRBJ1-5,TGTGCCAGCAGTGGGGGAAACCAGCCCCAGCATTTT,CASSGGNQPQHF
TRBV24-1,TRBD2,.,TRBJ2-2,TGTGCCGCTAGAGCGGGAGTTCGCACCGGGGAGCTATTTTTT,CAARAGVRTGELFF
TRBV5-4,.,many,TRBJ1-1,TGTGCCAGCAGCGTAGACAGGTCAAGCGGAACTTTCTTT,CASSVDRSSGTFF
TRBV20-1,.,many,TRBJ2-7,TGCAGTGTGAGGGGAGACTTCTTATTCAACTACGAGCAGTACTTC,CSVRGDFLFNYEQYF
TRBV25-1,.,few,TRBJ1-4,TGTGCCAGCAGTGAAACAGGGCGGGTTGAAAAACTGTTTTTT,CASSETGRVEKLFF